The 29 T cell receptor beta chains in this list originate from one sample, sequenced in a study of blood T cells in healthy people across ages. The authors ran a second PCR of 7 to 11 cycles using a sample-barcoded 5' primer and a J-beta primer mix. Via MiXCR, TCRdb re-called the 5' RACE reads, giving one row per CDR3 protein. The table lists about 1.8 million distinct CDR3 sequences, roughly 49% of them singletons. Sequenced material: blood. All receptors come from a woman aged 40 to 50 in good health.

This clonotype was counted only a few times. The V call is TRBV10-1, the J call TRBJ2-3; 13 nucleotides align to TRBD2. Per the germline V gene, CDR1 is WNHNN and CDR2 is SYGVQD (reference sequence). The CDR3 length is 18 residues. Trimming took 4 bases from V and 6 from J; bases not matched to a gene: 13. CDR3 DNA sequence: TGCGCCAGCAGTGGGGCCCAAGGGACTAGCGGGGTTGCGGATACGCAGTATTTT. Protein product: CASSGAQGTSGVADTQYF.

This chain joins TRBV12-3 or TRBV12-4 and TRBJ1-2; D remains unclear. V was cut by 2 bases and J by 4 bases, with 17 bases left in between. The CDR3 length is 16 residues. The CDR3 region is CASSLRAPGGGYGYTF. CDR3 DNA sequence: TGTGCCAGCAGTTTAAGGGCCCCGGGCGGAGGCTATGGCTACACCTTC.

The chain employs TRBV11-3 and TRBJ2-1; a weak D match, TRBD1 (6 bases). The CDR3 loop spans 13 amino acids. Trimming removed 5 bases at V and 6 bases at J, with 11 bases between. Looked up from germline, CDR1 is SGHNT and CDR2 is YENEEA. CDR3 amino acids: CASSLQGINEQFF. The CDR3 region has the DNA TGTGCCAGCAGCCTACAGGGAATCAATGAGCAGTTCTTC.

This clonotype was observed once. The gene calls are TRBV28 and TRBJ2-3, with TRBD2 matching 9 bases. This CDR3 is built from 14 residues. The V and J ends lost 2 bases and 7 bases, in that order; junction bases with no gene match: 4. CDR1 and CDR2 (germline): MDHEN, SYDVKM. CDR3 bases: TGTGCCAGCAGTTTAAGTCTAGCGGGGTATACGCAGTATTTT. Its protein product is CASSLSLAGYTQYF.

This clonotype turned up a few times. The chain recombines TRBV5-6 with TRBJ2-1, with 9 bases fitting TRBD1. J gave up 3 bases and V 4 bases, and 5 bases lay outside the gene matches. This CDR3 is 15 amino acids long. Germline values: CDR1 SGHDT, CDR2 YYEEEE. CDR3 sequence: CASSGDRAIYNEQFF. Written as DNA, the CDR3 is TGTGCCAGCAGCGGGGACAGGGCTATCTACAATGAGCAGTTCTTC. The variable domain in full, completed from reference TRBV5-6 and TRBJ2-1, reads DAGVTQSPTHLIKTRGQQVTLRCSPKSGHDTVSWYQQALGQGPQFIFQYYEEEERQRGNFPDRFSGHQFPNYSSELNVNALLLGDSALYLCASSGDRAIYNEQFFGPGTRLTVL.

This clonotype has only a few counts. The CDR3 coding sequence is TGTGCCAGCAGCTGGGACAGGGGTGGCTACACCTTC. This codes for CASSWDRGGYTF. This chain joins TRBV7-9 and TRBJ1-2; 10 bases are a match to TRBD1. J was trimmed by 7 bases and V by 4 bases; bases with no gene match: 0. This CDR3 has 12 residues. Per germline, CDR1 SEHNR and CDR2 FQNEAQ (reference sequence).

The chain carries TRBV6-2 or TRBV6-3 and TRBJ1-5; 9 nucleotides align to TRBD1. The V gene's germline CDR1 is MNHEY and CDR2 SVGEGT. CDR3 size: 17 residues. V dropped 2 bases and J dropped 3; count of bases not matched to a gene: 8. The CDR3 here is CASSYDDTGGVNQPQHF. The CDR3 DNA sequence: TGTGCCAGCAGTTACGATGATACAGGGGGCGTCAATCAGCCCCAGCATTTT.

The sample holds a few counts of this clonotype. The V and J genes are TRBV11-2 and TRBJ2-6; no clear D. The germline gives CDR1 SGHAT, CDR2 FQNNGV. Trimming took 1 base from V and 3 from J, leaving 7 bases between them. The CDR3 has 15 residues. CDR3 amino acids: CASSLVGYGANVLTF. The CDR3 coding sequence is TGTGCCAGCAGCTTAGTCGGGTATGGGGCCAACGTCCTGACTTTC.

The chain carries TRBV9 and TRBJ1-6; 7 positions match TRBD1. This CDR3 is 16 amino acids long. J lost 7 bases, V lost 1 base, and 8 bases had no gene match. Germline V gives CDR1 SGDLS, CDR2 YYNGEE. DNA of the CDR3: TGTGCCAGCAGCGTATCAGGGGGAGACTCAAATTCACCCCTCCACTTT. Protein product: CASSVSGGDSNSPLHF.

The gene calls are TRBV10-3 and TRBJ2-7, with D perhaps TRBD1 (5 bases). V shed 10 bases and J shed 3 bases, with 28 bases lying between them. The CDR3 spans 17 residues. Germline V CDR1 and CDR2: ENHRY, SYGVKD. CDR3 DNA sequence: TGTGCCACTCAGGGTAACGATGGGTCTGGTCCAAACTACGAGCAGTACTTC. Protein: CATQGNDGSGPNYEQYF.

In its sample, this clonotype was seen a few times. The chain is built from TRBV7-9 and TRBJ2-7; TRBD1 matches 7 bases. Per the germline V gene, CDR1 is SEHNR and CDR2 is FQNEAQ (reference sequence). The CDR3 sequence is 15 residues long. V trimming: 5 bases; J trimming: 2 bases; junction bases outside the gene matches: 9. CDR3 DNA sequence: TGTGCCAGCAGCCCTCGTGAGGGGGCCACCTACGAGCAGTACTTC. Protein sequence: CASSPREGATYEQYF.

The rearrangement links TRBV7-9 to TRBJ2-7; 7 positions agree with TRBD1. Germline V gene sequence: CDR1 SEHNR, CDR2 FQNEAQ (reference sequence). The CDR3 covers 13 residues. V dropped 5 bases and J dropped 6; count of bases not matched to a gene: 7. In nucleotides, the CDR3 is TGTGCCAGCAGCCCATCGGGGACAGCCGAGCAGTACTTC. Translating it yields CASSPSGTAEQYF.

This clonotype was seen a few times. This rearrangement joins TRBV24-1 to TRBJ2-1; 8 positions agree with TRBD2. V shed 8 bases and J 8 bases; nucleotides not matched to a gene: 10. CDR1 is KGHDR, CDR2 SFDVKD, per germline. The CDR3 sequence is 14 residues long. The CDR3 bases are TGTGCCACCAACGGGCGGGGGGCTCAGGATGAGCAGTTCTTC. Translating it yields CATNGRGAQDEQFF.

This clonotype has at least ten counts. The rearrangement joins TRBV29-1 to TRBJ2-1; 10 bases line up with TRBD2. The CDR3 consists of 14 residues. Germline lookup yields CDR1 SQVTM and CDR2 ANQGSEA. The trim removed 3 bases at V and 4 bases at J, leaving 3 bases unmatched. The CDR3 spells CSVEAAGGYNEQFF. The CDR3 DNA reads TGCAGCGTTGAGGCAGCGGGGGGGTACAATGAGCAGTTCTTC.

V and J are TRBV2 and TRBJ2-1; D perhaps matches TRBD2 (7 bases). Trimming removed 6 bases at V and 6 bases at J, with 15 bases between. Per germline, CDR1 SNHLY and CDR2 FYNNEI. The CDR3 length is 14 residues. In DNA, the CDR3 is TGTGCCAGCAGGGCGGGGGCGGGACGCAATGAGCAGTTCTTC. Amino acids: CASRAGAGRNEQFF.

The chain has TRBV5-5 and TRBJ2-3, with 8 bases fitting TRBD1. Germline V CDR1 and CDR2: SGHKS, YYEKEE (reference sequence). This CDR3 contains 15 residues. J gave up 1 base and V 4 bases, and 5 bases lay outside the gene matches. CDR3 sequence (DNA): TGTGCCAGCAGCCGGAAGGACAGGGGCACAGATACGCAGTATTTT. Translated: CASSRKDRGTDTQYF. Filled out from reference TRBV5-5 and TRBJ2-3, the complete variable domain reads DAGVTQSPTHLIKTRGQQVTLRCSPISGHKSVSWYQQVLGQGPQFIFQYYEKEERGRGNFPDRFSARQFPNYSSELNVNALLLGDSALYLCASSRKDRGTDTQYFGPGTRLTVL.

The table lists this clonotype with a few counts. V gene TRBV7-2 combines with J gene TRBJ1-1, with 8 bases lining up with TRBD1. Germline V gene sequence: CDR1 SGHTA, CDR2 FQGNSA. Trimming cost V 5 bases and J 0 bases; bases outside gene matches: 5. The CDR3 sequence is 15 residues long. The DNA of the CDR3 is TGTGCCAGCAGCGGAAGACAGGGGATGAACACTGAAGCTTTCTTT. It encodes CASSGRQGMNTEAFF.

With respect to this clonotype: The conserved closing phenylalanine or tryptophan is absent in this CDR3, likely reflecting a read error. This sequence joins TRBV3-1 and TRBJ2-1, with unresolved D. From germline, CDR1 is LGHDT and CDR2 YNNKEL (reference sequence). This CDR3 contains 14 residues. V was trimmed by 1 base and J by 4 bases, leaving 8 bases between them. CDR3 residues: CASSQGGQYNEQFL. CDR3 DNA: TGTGCCAGCAGCCAAGGTGGTCAGTACAATGAGCAGTTCCTC.

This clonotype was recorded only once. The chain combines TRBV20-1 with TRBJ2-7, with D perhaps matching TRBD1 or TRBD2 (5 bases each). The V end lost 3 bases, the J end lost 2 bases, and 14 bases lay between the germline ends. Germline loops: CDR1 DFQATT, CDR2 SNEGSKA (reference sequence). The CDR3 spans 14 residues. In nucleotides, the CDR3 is TGCAGTGCTAGCGTCCGGGGCCAACCCTACGAGCAGTACTTC. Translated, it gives CSASVRGQPYEQYF.

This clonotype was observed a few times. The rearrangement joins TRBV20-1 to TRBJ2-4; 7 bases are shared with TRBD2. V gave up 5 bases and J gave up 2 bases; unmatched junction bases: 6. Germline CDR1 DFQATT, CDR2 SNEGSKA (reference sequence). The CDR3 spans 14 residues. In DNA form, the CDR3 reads TGCAGTGCTGTACCTAGCGGACCCAAAAACATTCAGTACTTC. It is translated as CSAVPSGPKNIQYF.

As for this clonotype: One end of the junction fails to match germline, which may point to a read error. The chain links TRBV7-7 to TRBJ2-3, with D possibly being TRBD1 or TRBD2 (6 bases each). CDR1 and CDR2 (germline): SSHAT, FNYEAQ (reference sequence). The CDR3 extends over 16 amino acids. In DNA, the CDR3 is TGTGCTAGCAGCAGGGGCGGCGGGGTAAGAGGAGATACGCAGTATTTT. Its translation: CASSRGGGVRGDTQYF.

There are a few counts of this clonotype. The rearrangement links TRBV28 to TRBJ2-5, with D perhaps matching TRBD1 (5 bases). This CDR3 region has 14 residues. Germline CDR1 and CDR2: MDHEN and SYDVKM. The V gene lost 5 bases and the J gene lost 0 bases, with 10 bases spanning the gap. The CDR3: CASSVQVNQETQYF. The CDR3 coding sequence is TGTGCCAGCAGTGTACAGGTGAACCAAGAGACCCAGTACTTC.

Here the CDR3 reads CSARSSGYNEQYF. The CDR3 nucleotides read TGCAGTGCCCGATCTAGCGGCTACAATGAGCAGTACTTC. The chain combines TRBV20-1 with TRBJ2-7; 7 positions agree with TRBD2. Germline V gene data show CDR1 as DFQATT and CDR2 as SNEGSKA (reference sequence). There are 13 residues in the CDR3. The junction had 12 bases not matched to a gene; V was cut back by 6 bases and J by 7 bases.

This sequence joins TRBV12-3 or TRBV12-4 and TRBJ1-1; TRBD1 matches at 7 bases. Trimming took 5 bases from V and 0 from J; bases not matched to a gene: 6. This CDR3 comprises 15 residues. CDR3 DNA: TGTGCCAGCAGTGCCAGACAGGGTATGAACACTGAAGCTTTCTTT. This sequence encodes CASSARQGMNTEAFF.

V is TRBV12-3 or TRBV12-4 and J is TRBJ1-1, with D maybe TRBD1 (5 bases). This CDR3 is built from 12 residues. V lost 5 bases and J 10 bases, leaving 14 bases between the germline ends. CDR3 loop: CASSRGSGPAFF. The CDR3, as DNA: TGTGCCAGCAGTCGGGGCTCAGGTCCAGCTTTCTTT.

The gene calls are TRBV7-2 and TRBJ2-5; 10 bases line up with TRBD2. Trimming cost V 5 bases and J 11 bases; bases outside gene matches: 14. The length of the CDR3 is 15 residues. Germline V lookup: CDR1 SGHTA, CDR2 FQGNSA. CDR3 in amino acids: CASSPQRGGMNEQYF. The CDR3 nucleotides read TGTGCCAGCAGCCCCCAGCGGGGGGGCATGAATGAGCAGTACTTC.

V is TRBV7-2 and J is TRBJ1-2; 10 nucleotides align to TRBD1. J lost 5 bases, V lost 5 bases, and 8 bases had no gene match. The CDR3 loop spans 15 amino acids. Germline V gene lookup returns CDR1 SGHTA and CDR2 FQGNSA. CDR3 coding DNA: TGTGCCAGCAGCCCCCGACAGGGGGCGCGGTATGGCTACACCTTC. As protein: CASSPRQGARYGYTF.

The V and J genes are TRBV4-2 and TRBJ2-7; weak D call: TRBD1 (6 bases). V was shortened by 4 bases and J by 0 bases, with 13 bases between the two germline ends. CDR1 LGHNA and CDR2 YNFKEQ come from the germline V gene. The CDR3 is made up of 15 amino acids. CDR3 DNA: TGTGCCAGCAGCCCCCGGGACACAAACTCCTACGAGCAGTACTTC. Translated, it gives CASSPRDTNSYEQYF.

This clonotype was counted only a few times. CDR3 sequence reads: CASRRGQGVADGYTF. CDR3 coding DNA: TGTGCCAGCAGACGAGGACAGGGTGTCGCGGATGGCTACACCTTC. This chain links TRBV6-2 or TRBV6-3 with TRBJ1-2; 8 nucleotides align to TRBD1. Germline V gene sequence: CDR1 MNHEY, CDR2 SVGEGT. The length of the CDR3 is 15 residues. Trimming removed 6 bases from V and 6 bases from J; junction bases left unmatched: 12.